What follows are 20 T cell receptor beta chains derived from one specimen sequenced in a study of blood T cell repertoires in COVID-19. Only in-frame clones appear in the TCRdb table, and some are missing; sequencing was by immunoSEQ multiplex PCR. The table shows a few hundred thousand clones, with around nine tenths occurring only once. What was sequenced was PBMCs or T cells enriched from blood (not recorded which). The receptors were gathered from a woman in her fifties or sixties who had recovered from COVID-19.

The chain couples TRBV6-5 to TRBJ1-3; no firm D call. This CDR3 has 12 residues. The V gene lost 6 bases and the J gene lost 0 bases, with 3 bases spanning the gap. Germline V gene lookup returns CDR1 MNHEY and CDR2 SVGAGI. The CDR3 loop reads CASSNSGNTIYF. The CDR3 nucleotides are TGTGCCAGCAGCAACTCTGGAAACACCATATATTTT.

The chain recombines TRBV5-1 with TRBJ2-1, with D maybe TRBD1 (5 bases). The CDR3 consists of 12 residues. The V gene's germline CDR1 is SGHRS and CDR2 YFSETQ. V lost 5 bases to trimming and J lost 4 bases, with 7 bases between them. The CDR3 here is CASRTEYNEQFF. CDR3 DNA: TGCGCCAGCAGGACAGAATACAATGAGCAGTTCTTC.

The chain couples TRBV10-3 to TRBJ1-2; 8 bases map to TRBD1. This CDR3 contains 16 residues. Germline lookup yields CDR1 ENHRY and CDR2 SYGVKD. V trimming: 3 bases; J trimming: 2 bases; junction bases outside the gene matches: 8. CDR3 coding DNA: TGTGCCATCAGTGAAGCGGACAGGGAAGCCAACTATGGCTACACCTTC. Amino acids: CAISEADREANYGYTF.

Only one count was recorded for this clone. This chain joins TRBV10-3 and TRBJ2-2, with TRBD1 identical over 7 bases. This CDR3 has 14 residues. J gave up 1 base and V 6 bases, and 2 bases lay outside the gene matches. Per germline, CDR1 ENHRY and CDR2 SYGVKD. The CDR3, as DNA: TGTGCCATCAGAGGGGGCTTGAACACCGGGGAGCTGTTTTTT. This codes for CAIRGGLNTGELFF.

The sample holds one count of this clone. J is TRBJ2-7 and V is TRBV2, with a possible D match to TRBD1 (7 bases). Trimming removed 11 bases at V and 3 bases at J, with 14 bases between. CDR3 length: 12 amino acids. The germline gives CDR1 SNHLY, CDR2 FYNNEI. CDR3 sequence: CALRGVRYEQYF. CDR3 in DNA: TGTGCCCTCAGGGGGGTCCGCTACGAGCAGTACTTC.

The CDR3 protein is CASSVQGRTTTEAFF. The CDR3 DNA reads TGTGCCAGCAGTGTACAGGGTCGGACGACCACTGAAGCTTTCTTT. The chain links TRBV2 to TRBJ1-1, with D tentatively TRBD1 (6 bases). CDR3 length: 15 amino acids. Trimming shortened V by 4 bases and J by 4 bases, and 16 bases separated the two germline ends. The germline V gene encodes CDR1 SNHLY and CDR2 FYNNEI.

This sequence joins TRBV7-2 and TRBJ2-3, with D possibly matching TRBD1 (6 bases). V was cut by 4 bases and J by 4 bases, with 18 bases left in between. This CDR3 is built from 16 residues. Germline V CDR1 and CDR2: SGHTA, FQGNSA. CDR3 sequence (DNA): TGTGCCAGCAGCTGGACGACCTCGGGACACCCAGATACGCAGTATTTT. It encodes CASSWTTSGHPDTQYF.

V gene TRBV5-5 combines with J gene TRBJ2-3, with 9 bases fitting TRBD1. CDR3 size: 14 residues. Trimming removed 4 bases from V and 5 bases from J; junction bases left unmatched: 5. Germline CDR1 and CDR2: SGHKS and YYEKEE (reference sequence). DNA for the CDR3: TGTGCCAGCAGCACCCCGGGACAGGGAGATACGCAGTATTTT. It translates to CASSTPGQGDTQYF.

The table lists this clone with a count of one. The chain uses TRBV5-1 and TRBJ2-1; 9 nucleotides align to TRBD1. The CDR3 has 15 residues. From germline, CDR1 is SGHRS and CDR2 YFSETQ. Germline trimming cut 1 base from V and 10 bases from J; bases unmatched to any gene: 9. This chain's CDR3 is CASSLQDRGFGEQFF. CDR3 DNA sequence: TGCGCCAGCAGCTTGCAGGACAGGGGATTCGGGGAGCAGTTCTTC.

This rearrangement joins TRBV19 to TRBJ1-1; no reliable D call. Between the trimmed V and J ends, which lost 4 bases and 3 bases, there was a span of 15 bases. The CDR3 is made up of 15 amino acids. CDR1 LNHDA and CDR2 SQIVND come from the germline V gene (reference sequence). The CDR3 DNA reads as TGTGCCAGTAGTACAGATTTCGGGTTGGACACTGAAGCTTTCTTT. Translated, it gives CASSTDFGLDTEAFF.

The chain carries TRBV9 and TRBJ1-1; D is undetermined. The V end was cut by 1 base, the J end by 3 bases, with 7 bases between. This CDR3 has 13 amino acids. CDR1 and CDR2 from the germline V gene are SGDLS and YYNGEE. The CDR3 DNA reads TGTGCCAGCAGCGTAACAGTACACACTGAAGCTTTCTTT. Protein product: CASSVTVHTEAFF.

This clone occurred once. The same CDR3 is also encoded by other DNA sequences in this sample. The chain combines TRBV30 with TRBJ1-5; D remains ambiguous. Between the trimmed V and J ends, which lost 0 bases and 4 bases, there was a span of 7 bases. Germline V gene lookup returns CDR1 GTSNPN and CDR2 SVGIG (reference sequence). This CDR3 has 13 amino acids. CDR3 DNA: TGTGCCTGGAGTGTACGGGATAATCAGCCCCAGCATTTT. Its translation: CAWSVRDNQPQHF.

This chain connects TRBV4-1 to TRBJ1-5; D may be TRBD1 (6 bases). The V end was cut by 1 base, the J end by 9 bases, with 13 bases between. The CDR3 is 14 amino acids. Germline lookup yields CDR1 MGHRA and CDR2 YSYEKL. The CDR3 here is CASSQGQVSRPQHF. For the CDR3, the DNA is TGCGCCAGCAGCCAAGGACAGGTCTCAAGGCCCCAGCATTTT.

V usage is TRBV6-2 or TRBV6-3 and J usage is TRBJ2-3, with 11 bases that match TRBD2. V lost 6 bases to trimming and J lost 0 bases; unmatched junction nucleotides: 11. The CDR3 has 18 residues. Germline V lookup: CDR1 MNHEY, CDR2 SVGEGT. DNA for the CDR3: TGTGCCAGCAGCCCCACTAGCGGGGGACTAACTAGCACAGATACGCAGTATTTT. Translated, it gives CASSPTSGGLTSTDTQYF.

This rearrangement joins TRBV7-2 to TRBJ2-1; D is unclear. V gave up 5 bases and J gave up 0 bases, with 11 bases separating them. Germline lookup yields CDR1 SGHTA and CDR2 FQGNSA. The CDR3 spans 15 residues. The CDR3 here is CASSLAQSSYNEQFF. CDR3 DNA: TGTGCCAGCAGCCTGGCACAGAGCTCCTACAATGAGCAGTTCTTC.

The J gene is TRBJ1-5, the V gene TRBV19, with 9 bases matching TRBD1. CDR1 and CDR2 from the germline V gene are LNHDA and SQIVND (reference sequence). The CDR3 runs to 15 residues. J lost 1 base, V lost 5 bases, and 3 bases had no gene match. The CDR3 sequence: CASSLQGASNQPQHF. Here the CDR3 DNA reads TGTGCCAGTAGTTTACAGGGGGCGAGCAATCAGCCCCAGCATTTT.

The chain has TRBV5-8 and TRBJ1-6; a weak D match, TRBD1 (5 bases). V lost 7 bases to trimming and J lost 7 bases, with 12 bases between them. Germline V lookup: CDR1 SGHTS, CDR2 YDEGEE. This CDR3 is built from 13 residues. The CDR3 nucleotides are TGTGCCAGCGAGACAGCAGAAAATTCACCCCTCCACTTT. Its protein product is CASETAENSPLHF.

This clone was found once. The rearrangement joins TRBV5-1 to TRBJ1-2; the match to TRBD1 covers 7 bases. From germline, CDR1 is SGHRS and CDR2 YFSETQ. This CDR3 has 14 amino acids. Trimming took 4 bases from V and 0 from J; bases not matched to a gene: 3. The CDR3 sequence: CASSKDRTNYGYTF. CDR3 bases: TGCGCCAGCAGCAAGGACAGGACTAACTATGGCTACACCTTC.

The V and J genes are TRBV5-4 and TRBJ1-3, with TRBD1 identical over 8 bases. V dropped 4 bases and J dropped 2; count of bases not matched to a gene: 2. Germline loops: CDR1 SGHNT, CDR2 YYREEE (reference sequence). This CDR3 comprises 14 residues. The CDR3, as DNA: TGTGCCAGCAGCCTGACAGGGGCTGGAAACACCATATATTTT. Protein product: CASSLTGAGNTIYF.

The CDR3 DNA reads as TGCAGCGTTTCCAGGCTGAACACTGAAGCTTTCTTT. It specifies CSVSRLNTEAFF. The chain carries TRBV29-1 and TRBJ1-1, with no clear D. CDR3 length: 12 amino acids. Per germline, CDR1 SQVTM and CDR2 ANQGSEA. V lost 5 bases, J lost 0 bases, and 7 bases lay in between.